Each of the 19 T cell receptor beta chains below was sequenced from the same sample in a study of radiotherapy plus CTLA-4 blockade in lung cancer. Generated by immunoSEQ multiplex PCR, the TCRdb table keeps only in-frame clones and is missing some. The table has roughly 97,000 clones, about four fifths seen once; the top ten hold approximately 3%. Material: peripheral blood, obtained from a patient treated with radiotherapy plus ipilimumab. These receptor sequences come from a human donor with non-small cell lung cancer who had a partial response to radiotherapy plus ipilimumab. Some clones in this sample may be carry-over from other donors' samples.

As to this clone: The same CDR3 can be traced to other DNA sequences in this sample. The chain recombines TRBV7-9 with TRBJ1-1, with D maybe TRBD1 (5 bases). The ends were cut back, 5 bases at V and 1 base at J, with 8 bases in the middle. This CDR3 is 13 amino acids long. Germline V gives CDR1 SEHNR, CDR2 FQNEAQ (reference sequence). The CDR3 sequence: CASSLGQNTEAFF. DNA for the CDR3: TGTGCCAGCAGCCTCGGACAGAACACTGAAGCTTTCTTT.

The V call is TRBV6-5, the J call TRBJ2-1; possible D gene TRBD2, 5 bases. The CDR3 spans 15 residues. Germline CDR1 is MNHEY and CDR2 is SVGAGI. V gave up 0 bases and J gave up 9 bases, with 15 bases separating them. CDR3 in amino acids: CASSYSWSGISEQFF. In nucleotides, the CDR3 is TGTGCCAGCAGTTACTCCTGGTCGGGGATATCTGAGCAGTTCTTC.

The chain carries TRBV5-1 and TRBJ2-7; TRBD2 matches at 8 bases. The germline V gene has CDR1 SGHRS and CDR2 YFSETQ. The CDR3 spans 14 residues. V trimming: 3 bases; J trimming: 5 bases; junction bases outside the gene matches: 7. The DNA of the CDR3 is TGCGCCAGCAGCTCTTTGGCGGGAGGCGACGAGCAGTACTTC. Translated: CASSSLAGGDEQYF.

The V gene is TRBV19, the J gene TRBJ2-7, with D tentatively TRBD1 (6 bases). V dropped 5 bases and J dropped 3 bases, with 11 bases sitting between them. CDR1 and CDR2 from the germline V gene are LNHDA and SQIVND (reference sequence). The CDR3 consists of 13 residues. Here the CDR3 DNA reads TGTGCCAGTAGTCGGAACAGGGACTACGAGCAGTACTTC. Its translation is CASSRNRDYEQYF. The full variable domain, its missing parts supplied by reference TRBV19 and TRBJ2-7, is DGGITQSPKYLFRKEGQNVTLSCEQNLNHDAMYWYRQDPGQGLRLIYYSQIVNDFQKGDIAEGYSVSREKKESFPLTVTSAQKNPTAFYLCASSRNRDYEQYFGPGTRLTVT.

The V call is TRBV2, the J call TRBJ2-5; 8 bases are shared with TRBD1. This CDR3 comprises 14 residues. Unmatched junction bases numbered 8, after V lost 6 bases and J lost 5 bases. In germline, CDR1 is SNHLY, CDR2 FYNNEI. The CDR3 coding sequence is TGTGCCAGCAGAGTGACAGGGGTTCTGGAGACCCAGTACTTC. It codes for CASRVTGVLETQYF.

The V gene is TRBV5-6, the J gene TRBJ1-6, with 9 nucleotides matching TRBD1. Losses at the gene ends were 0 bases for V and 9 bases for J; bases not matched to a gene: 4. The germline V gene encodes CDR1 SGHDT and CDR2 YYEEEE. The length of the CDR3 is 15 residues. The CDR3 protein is CASSLGTGGLSPLHF. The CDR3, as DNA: TGTGCCAGCAGCTTGGGTACAGGGGGCCTTTCACCCCTCCACTTT.

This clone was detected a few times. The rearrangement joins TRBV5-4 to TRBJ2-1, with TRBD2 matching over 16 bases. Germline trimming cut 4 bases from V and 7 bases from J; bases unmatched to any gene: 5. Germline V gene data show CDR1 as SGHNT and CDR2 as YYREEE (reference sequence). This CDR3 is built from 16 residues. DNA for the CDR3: TGTGCCAGCAGCCCGGGACTAGCGGGGGGGGTGAATGAGCAGTTCTTC. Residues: CASSPGLAGGVNEQFF. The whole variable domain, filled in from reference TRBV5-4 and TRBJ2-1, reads ETGVTQSPTHLIKTRGQQVTLRCSSQSGHNTVSWYQQALGQGPQFIFQYYREEENGRGNFPPRFSGLQFPNYSSELNVNALELDDSALYLCASSPGLAGGVNEQFFGPGTRLTVL.

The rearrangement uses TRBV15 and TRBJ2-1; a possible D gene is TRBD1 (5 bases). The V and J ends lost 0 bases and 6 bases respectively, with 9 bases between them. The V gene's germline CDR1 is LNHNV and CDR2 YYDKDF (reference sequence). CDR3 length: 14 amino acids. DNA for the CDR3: TGTGCCACCAGCAGAGACCGGACAACCAATGAGCAGTTCTTC. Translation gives CATSRDRTTNEQFF. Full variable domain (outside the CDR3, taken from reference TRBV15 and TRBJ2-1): DAMVIQNPRYQVTQFGKPVTLSCSQTLNHNVMYWYQQKSSQAPKLLFHYYDKDFNNEADTPDNFQSRRPNTSFCFLDIRSPGLGDTAMYLCATSRDRTTNEQFFGPGTRLTVL.

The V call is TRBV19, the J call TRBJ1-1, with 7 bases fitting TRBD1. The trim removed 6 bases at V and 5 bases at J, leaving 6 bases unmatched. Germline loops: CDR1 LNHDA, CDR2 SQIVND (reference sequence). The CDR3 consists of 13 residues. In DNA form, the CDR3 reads TGTGCCAGTAGGGCAGGGGGGAGTACTGAAGCTTTCTTT. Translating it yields CASRAGGSTEAFF.

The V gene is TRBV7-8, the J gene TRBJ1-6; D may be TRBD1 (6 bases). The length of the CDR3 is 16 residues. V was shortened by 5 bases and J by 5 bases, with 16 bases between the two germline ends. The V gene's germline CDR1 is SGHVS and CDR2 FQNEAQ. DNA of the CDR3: TGTGCCAGCAGCCAGGGGAAGACAGGAGATAATTCACCCCTCCACTTT. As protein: CASSQGKTGDNSPLHF.

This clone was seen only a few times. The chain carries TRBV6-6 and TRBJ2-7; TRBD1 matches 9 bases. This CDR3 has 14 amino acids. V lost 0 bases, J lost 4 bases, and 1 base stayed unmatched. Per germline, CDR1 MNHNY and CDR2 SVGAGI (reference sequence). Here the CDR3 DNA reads TGTGCCAGCAGTTACTCTGGGACAGGGTACGAGCAGTACTTC. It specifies CASSYSGTGYEQYF.

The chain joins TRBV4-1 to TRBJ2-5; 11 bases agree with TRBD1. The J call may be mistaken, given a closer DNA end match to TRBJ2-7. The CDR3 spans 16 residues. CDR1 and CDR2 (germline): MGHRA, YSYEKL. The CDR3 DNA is TGCGCCAGCAGCCCCGCCGGACAGGGGGCCCCCTACGAGCAGTACTTC. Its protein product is CASSPAGQGAPYEQYF.

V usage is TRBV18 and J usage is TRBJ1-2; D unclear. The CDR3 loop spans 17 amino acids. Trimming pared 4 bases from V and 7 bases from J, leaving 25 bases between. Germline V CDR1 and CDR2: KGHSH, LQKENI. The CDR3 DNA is TGTGCCAGCTCACTCTTCTTCGGGTCGAGCAAATTGGGTGGCTACACCTTC. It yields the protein CASSLFFGSSKLGGYTF.

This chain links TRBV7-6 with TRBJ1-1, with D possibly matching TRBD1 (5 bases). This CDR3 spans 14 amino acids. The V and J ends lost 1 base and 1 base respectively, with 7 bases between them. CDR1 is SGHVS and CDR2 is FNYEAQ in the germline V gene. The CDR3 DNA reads TGTGCCAGCAGCTTAGTCGGGGGGAACACTGAAGCTTTCTTT. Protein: CASSLVGGNTEAFF.

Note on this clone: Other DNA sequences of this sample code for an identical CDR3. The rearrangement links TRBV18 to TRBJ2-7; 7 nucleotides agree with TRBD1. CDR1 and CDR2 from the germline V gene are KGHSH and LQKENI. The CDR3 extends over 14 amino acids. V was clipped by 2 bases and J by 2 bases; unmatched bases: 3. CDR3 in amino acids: CASSPRQGTYEQYF. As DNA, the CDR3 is TGTGCCAGCTCACCAAGACAGGGAACCTACGAGCAGTACTTC.

The DNA of the CDR3 is TGTGCCAGCAGTTTCTCGACAGGGGAGGGCACTGAAGCTTTCTTT. This gives the protein CASSFSTGEGTEAFF. The chain carries TRBV6-6 and TRBJ1-1; 8 positions match TRBD1. Germline values: CDR1 MNHNY, CDR2 SVGAGI (reference sequence). The ends lost 4 bases at V and 4 bases at J; junction bases unmatched: 8. The CDR3 sequence is 15 residues long.

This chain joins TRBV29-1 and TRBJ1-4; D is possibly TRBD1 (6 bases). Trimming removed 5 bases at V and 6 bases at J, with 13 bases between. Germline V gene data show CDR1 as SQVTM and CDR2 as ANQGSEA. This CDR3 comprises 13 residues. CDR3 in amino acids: CSVSGGRDEKLFF. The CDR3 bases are TGCAGCGTTTCGGGGGGCAGGGATGAAAAACTGTTTTTT.

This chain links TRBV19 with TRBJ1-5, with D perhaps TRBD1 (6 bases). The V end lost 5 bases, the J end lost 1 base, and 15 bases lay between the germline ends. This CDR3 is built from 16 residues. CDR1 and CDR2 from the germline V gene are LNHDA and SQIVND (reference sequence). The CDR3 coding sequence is TGTGCCAGTAGTGTAGGTGAGACAGGCAGCAATCAGCCCCAGCATTTT. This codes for CASSVGETGSNQPQHF. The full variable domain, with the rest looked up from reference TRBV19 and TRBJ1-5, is DGGITQSPKYLFRKEGQNVTLSCEQNLNHDAMYWYRQDPGQGLRLIYYSQIVNDFQKGDIAEGYSVSREKKESFPLTVTSAQKNPTAFYLCASSVGETGSNQPQHFGDGTRLSIL.

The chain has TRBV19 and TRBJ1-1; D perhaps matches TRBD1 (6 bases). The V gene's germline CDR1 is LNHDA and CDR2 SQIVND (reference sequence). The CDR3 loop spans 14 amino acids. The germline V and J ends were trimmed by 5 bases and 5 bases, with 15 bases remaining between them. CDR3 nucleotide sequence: TGTGCCAGTAGTCCCGAGGGGGGGAGGACTGAAGCTTTCTTT. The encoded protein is CASSPEGGRTEAFF.